Each of the 11 T cell receptor beta chains below was sequenced from the same sample in a study of cytomegalovirus exposure and HLA in healthy donors. The PCR made use of 60 Vbeta and 13 Jbeta primers. Repertoires were generated with immunoSEQ multiplex PCR, while TCRdb's copy carries only in-frame clones and drops some. In the table there are some 150,000 clones, about 85% of which are singletons. Material for sequencing was PBMCs. These receptors all stem from a human donor in good health.

The chain combines TRBV10-3 with TRBJ1-2; D is unresolved. CDR1 is ENHRY and CDR2 is SYGVKD in the germline V gene. V was shortened by 2 bases and J by 8 bases, with 9 bases between the two germline ends. This CDR3 spans 12 amino acids. This chain's CDR3 is CAISEILRGYTF. As DNA, the CDR3 is TGTGCCATCAGTGAGATTTTGAGGGGCTACACCTTC.

V and J are TRBV5-1 and TRBJ1-4; unclear D gene. Trimming cost V 0 bases and J 6 bases, with 6 bases left between them. The CDR3 covers 13 residues. CDR1 is SGHRS and CDR2 is YFSETQ in the germline V gene. As DNA, the CDR3 is TGCGCCAGCAGCTTGGAACAGTATGAAAAACTGTTTTTT. It codes for CASSLEQYEKLFF.

The chain combines TRBV28 with TRBJ2-1; 8 bases match TRBD2. From germline, CDR1 is MDHEN and CDR2 SYDVKM. Trimming cost V 7 bases and J 4 bases; bases outside gene matches: 6. This CDR3 is 14 amino acids long. The CDR3 protein is CASILRGGYNEQFF. The CDR3 DNA reads TGTGCCAGCATCTTACGGGGGGGGTACAATGAGCAGTTCTTC. Together with reference TRBV28 and TRBJ2-1, the CDR3 gives the full variable domain: DVKVTQSSRYLVKRTGEKVFLECVQDMDHENMFWYRQDPGLGLRLIYFSYDVKMKEKGDIPEGYSVSREKKERFSLILESASTNQTSMYLCASILRGGYNEQFFGPGTRLTVL.

This chain joins TRBV11-3 and TRBJ2-7, with D possibly TRBD2 on 5 matching bases. CDR1 is SGHNT, CDR2 YENEEA, per germline. The CDR3 length is 12 residues. V gave up 1 base and J gave up 6 bases, with 7 bases separating them. Here the CDR3 DNA reads TGTGCCAGCAGCTTAGGAGGGCGCGAGCAGTACTTC. The encoded protein is CASSLGGREQYF.

The chain combines TRBV30 with TRBJ1-6; D is perhaps TRBD1 (6 bases). Per germline, CDR1 GTSNPN and CDR2 SVGIG (reference sequence). This CDR3 region has 15 residues. The V end lost 0 bases, the J end lost 5 bases, and 11 bases lay between the germline ends. This CDR3 is CAWSVPDSNNSPLHF. The CDR3 DNA reads TGTGCCTGGAGTGTACCGGACAGTAATAATTCACCCCTCCACTTT.

This clone was observed a few times. The CDR3 here is CASSQGEGGGTWNTQYF. DNA of the CDR3: TGCGCCAGCAGCCAAGGTGAAGGGGGGGGGACATGGAATACGCAGTATTTT. The chain joins TRBV4-1 to TRBJ2-3, with D possibly TRBD2 on 7 matching bases. Trimming pared 1 base from V and 7 bases from J, leaving 21 bases between. The germline V gene encodes CDR1 MGHRA and CDR2 YSYEKL. The CDR3 has 17 residues.

The rearrangement joins TRBV6-5 to TRBJ1-2, with D possibly matching TRBD1 (6 bases). V was trimmed by 6 bases and J by 6 bases, leaving 8 bases between them. CDR1 is MNHEY and CDR2 is SVGAGI in the germline V gene. This CDR3 has 11 amino acids. The CDR3, as DNA: TGTGCCAGCAGCAACAGGGATGGCTACACCTTC. It is translated as CASSNRDGYTF.

This clone is a singleton in its sample. The chain combines TRBV28 with TRBJ2-7, with TRBD2 matching over 9 bases. Trimming removed 3 bases from V and 3 bases from J; junction bases left unmatched: 3. The CDR3 has 14 residues. The V gene's germline CDR1 is MDHEN and CDR2 SYDVKM. CDR3 in amino acids: CASSFQLAGYEQYF. In nucleotides, the CDR3 is TGTGCCAGCAGTTTCCAACTAGCGGGCTACGAGCAGTACTTC.

The chain uses TRBV28 and TRBJ2-1; no clear D. Trimming stripped 3 bases from V and 8 bases from J, with 17 bases between. Germline CDR1 is MDHEN and CDR2 is SYDVKM. The CDR3 sequence is 15 residues long. As DNA, the CDR3 is TGTGCCAGCAGTTTTCTTCTGGAGACGGTCGATGAGCAGTTCTTC. Protein: CASSFLLETVDEQFF.

The V call is TRBV5-4, the J call TRBJ2-7; 7 bases match TRBD2. The CDR3 extends over 18 amino acids. V shed 3 bases and J 2 bases; nucleotides not matched to a gene: 17. Germline CDR1 reads SGHNT; CDR2 reads YYREEE (reference sequence). CDR3 nucleotide sequence: TGTGCCAGCAGCTCATCCGATGCAATAGCGGGTAATCCCTACGAGCAGTACTTC. Encoded protein: CASSSSDAIAGNPYEQYF.

This chain uses TRBV10-3 with TRBJ1-5; 10 positions agree with TRBD1. The germline V gene has CDR1 ENHRY and CDR2 SYGVKD. V gave up 10 bases and J gave up 5 bases; unmatched junction bases: 5. The CDR3 spans 13 residues. The CDR3 sequence is CASGQGEHQPQHF. CDR3 sequence (DNA): TGTGCCAGTGGACAGGGGGAACATCAGCCCCAGCATTTT.